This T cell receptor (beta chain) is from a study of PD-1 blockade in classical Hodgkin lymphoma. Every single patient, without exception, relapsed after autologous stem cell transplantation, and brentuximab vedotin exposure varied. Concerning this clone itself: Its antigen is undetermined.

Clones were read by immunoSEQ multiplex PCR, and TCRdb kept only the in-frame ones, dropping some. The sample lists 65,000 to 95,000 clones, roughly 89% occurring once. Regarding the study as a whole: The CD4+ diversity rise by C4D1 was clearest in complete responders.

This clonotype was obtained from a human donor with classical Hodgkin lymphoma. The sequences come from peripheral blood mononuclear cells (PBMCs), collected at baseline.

CDR3 protein: CAWSRWSSYNEQFF. CDR3 nucleotides: TGTGCCTGGTCTCGGTGGAGCTCCTACAATGAGCAGTTCTTC. The chain is built from TRBV30 and TRBJ2-1; D gene ambiguous. CDR1 and CDR2 from the germline V gene are GTSNPN and SVGIG (reference sequence). The ends were cut back, 5 bases at V and 0 bases at J, with 11 bases in the middle. The CDR3 spans 14 residues.